Following are 23 T cell receptor beta chains from one sample sequenced in a study of patients and donors after allogeneic stem cell transplantation. Each CDR3 protein is one row after TCRdb ran MiXCR on the RT-PCR reads. The sample has 800,000 to 1,000,000 distinct CDR3 sequences; roughly 18% are singletons. Sequencing was performed on blood, either unsorted or a sorted T cell fraction (not recorded which). The receptors originated from a human donor who was either an allogeneic HSCT recipient or a stem cell or donor lymphocyte infusion donor (not recorded which). It is not recorded whose cells these are; they may come from a transplant donor.

A few counts support this clonotype. V is TRBV24-1 and J is TRBJ1-2; D possibly corresponds to TRBD1 (5 bases). The germline gives CDR1 KGHDR, CDR2 SFDVKD. This CDR3 is 11 amino acids long. Trimming removed 9 bases from V and 3 bases from J, with 7 bases in between. The chain's CDR3 is CATRDDYGYTF. The CDR3 bases are TGTGCCACCCGGGACGACTATGGCTACACCTTC.

This clonotype occurred a few times. The rearrangement links TRBV29-1 to TRBJ2-7; 7 nucleotides agree with TRBD1. The CDR3 runs 15 residues. Germline V gene sequence: CDR1 SQVTM, CDR2 ANQGSEA. V gave up 2 bases and J gave up 0 bases; unmatched junction bases: 7. CDR3 in DNA: TGCAGCGTTGAAAATGACAGGGAAAGCTCCTACGAGCAGTACTTC. Protein: CSVENDRESSYEQYF.

This clonotype appeared many times. The chain joins TRBV12-3 or TRBV12-4 to TRBJ2-3, with D tentatively TRBD1 or TRBD2 (6 bases each). Trimming took off 9 bases at V and 1 base at J, with 14 bases between the two ends. The CDR3 length is 14 residues. The CDR3 reads CASIRGLRTDTQYF. CDR3 nucleotide sequence: TGTGCCAGTATCCGGGGGCTCCGCACAGATACGCAGTATTTT.

This clonotype appeared a few times. This chain links TRBV14 with TRBJ2-1; D unclear. Germline-derived CDR1 and CDR2 are SGHDN and FVKESK. Trimming pared 4 bases from V and 12 bases from J, leaving 19 bases between. This CDR3 contains 14 residues. The CDR3 loop is CASSLGPRSTGQFF. The CDR3, as DNA: TGTGCCAGCAGCCTAGGACCCAGGTCTACTGGGCAGTTCTTC. The full variable domain, rest sourced from reference TRBV14 and TRBJ2-1, is EAGVTQFPSHSVIEKGQTVTLRCDPISGHDNLYWYRRVMGKEIKFLLHFVKESKQDESGMPNNRFLAERTGGTYSTLKVQPAELEDSGVYFCASSLGPRSTGQFFGPGTRLTVL.

The chain carries TRBV20-1 and TRBJ1-4; D call uncertain. The CDR3 totals 12 residues. V was shortened by 6 bases and J by 8 bases, with 13 bases between the two germline ends. Germline lookup yields CDR1 DFQATT and CDR2 SNEGSKA (reference sequence). This CDR3 is CSATEDPEKLFF. DNA for the CDR3: TGCAGTGCCACCGAGGATCCCGAAAAACTGTTTTTT.

This clonotype was observed a handful of times. The rearrangement uses TRBV24-1 and TRBJ2-6; a weak D match, TRBD1 (5 bases). The CDR3 extends over 17 amino acids. V lost 5 bases and J lost 3, with 16 bases in between. Per the germline V gene, CDR1 is KGHDR and CDR2 is SFDVKD. Here the CDR3 DNA reads TGTGCCACCAGTGCCCCGCGCCCAGGGTATGGGGCCAACGTCCTGACTTTC. It translates to CATSAPRPGYGANVLTF.

This clonotype was seen a handful of times. The chain has TRBV6-6 and TRBJ1-2; D is ambiguous. V was cut by 5 bases and J by 8 bases, with 12 bases left in between. The V gene's germline CDR1 is MNHNY and CDR2 SVGAGI (reference sequence). The CDR3 extends over 12 amino acids. CDR3 sequence reads: CASSTRQRGYTF. Written as DNA, the CDR3 is TGTGCCAGCAGTACCCGGCAACGGGGCTACACCTTC.

In this sample, this clonotype turned up many times. This CDR3 is CSTSYSGTEVNEQYF. CDR3 in DNA: TGCAGTACCTCCTATTCCGGGACAGAAGTCAACGAGCAGTACTTC. V gene TRBV20-1 combines with J gene TRBJ2-7; 7 bases line up with TRBD1. The CDR3 consists of 15 residues. J lost 5 bases, V lost 8 bases, and 18 bases had no gene match. CDR1 is DFQATT, CDR2 SNEGSKA, per germline (reference sequence).

Note on this clonotype: A single base separates this from a much larger clone, so it may be a read error. V is TRBV5-1 and J is TRBJ1-2; D possibly corresponds to TRBD1 (6 bases). The CDR3 runs to 12 residues. Germline V gene lookup returns CDR1 SGHRS and CDR2 YFSETQ. In nucleotides, the CDR3 is TGCGTCAGCAGCGAATACAGGGCGGGCTACACCTTC. Its protein is CVSSEYRAGYTF.

This chain links TRBV5-1 with TRBJ2-1; 9 nucleotides match TRBD2. With V trimmed by 0 bases and J by 8 bases, 6 bases remained unmatched. Looked up from germline, CDR1 is SGHRS and CDR2 is YFSETQ. The CDR3 runs 15 residues. In nucleotides, the CDR3 is TGCGCCAGCAGCTTGGGTGCTAGCGGGACCCATGAGCAGTTCTTC. Translation: CASSLGASGTHEQFF.

Concerning this clonotype itself: Germline and junction disagree at one end, which may indicate a read error. V usage is TRBV15 and J usage is TRBJ2-7, with 11 bases that match TRBD2. In germline, CDR1 is LNHNV, CDR2 YYDKDF (reference sequence). This CDR3 region has 16 residues. The CDR3 loop is CATRREGASGRYEQYF. The CDR3 region has the DNA TGTGCCACCAGGAGAGAGGGGGCTAGCGGGAGGTACGAGCAGTACTTC.

V is TRBV3-1 and J is TRBJ2-7; D is uncertain. The CDR3 covers 15 residues. V lost 1 base to trimming and J lost 2 bases, with 12 bases between them. Germline V gene sequence: CDR1 LGHDT, CDR2 YNNKEL (reference sequence). The CDR3 loop reads CASSQVRHLTYEQYF. CDR3 sequence (DNA): TGTGCCAGCAGCCAAGTCCGACACCTAACCTACGAGCAGTACTTC.

The chain couples TRBV4-2 to TRBJ1-5; tentative D call: TRBD1 (5 bases). V shed 9 bases and J shed 3 bases, with 12 bases lying between them. CDR3 length: 13 residues. The germline gives CDR1 LGHNA, CDR2 YNFKEQ. The CDR3 here is CASTKDINQPQHF. CDR3 in DNA: TGTGCCAGTACAAAGGACATCAATCAGCCCCAGCATTTT.

The chain recombines TRBV24-1 with TRBJ2-7; D may be TRBD1 (5 bases). V was clipped by 4 bases and J by 7 bases, with 13 bases between them. The CDR3 is 13 amino acids. Germline CDR1 reads KGHDR; CDR2 reads SFDVKD. The CDR3 sequence: CATSDRVSGEQYF. The CDR3 DNA is TGTGCCACCAGTGACAGGGTCTCTGGTGAGCAGTACTTC.

The chain combines TRBV20-1 with TRBJ2-7; D is uncertain. This CDR3 has 14 residues. The V end lost 0 bases, the J end lost 1 base, and 10 bases lay between the germline ends. CDR1 and CDR2 from the germline V gene are DFQATT and SNEGSKA (reference sequence). The CDR3 DNA sequence: TGCAGTGCTAGAGATCATTTGACGTCCTACGAGCAGTACTTC. Its protein is CSARDHLTSYEQYF.

V usage is TRBV20-1 and J usage is TRBJ2-4; D gene ambiguous. V shed 7 bases and J shed 3 bases, with 13 bases lying between them. Germline V gene data show CDR1 as DFQATT and CDR2 as SNEGSKA (reference sequence). The CDR3 is 13 residues long. CDR3 amino acids: CSVHLILKNIQYF. In DNA form, the CDR3 reads TGCAGTGTTCACCTTATACTCAAAAACATTCAGTACTTC.

CDR3 DNA sequence: TGCAGTGCTAGTTCTCCCGAACCTGGCAATCAGCCCCAGCATTTT. Translation gives CSASSPEPGNQPQHF. The chain combines TRBV20-1 with TRBJ1-5; unclear D gene. V lost 3 bases and J lost 2, with 14 bases in between. This CDR3 is 15 amino acids long. Germline CDR1 and CDR2: DFQATT and SNEGSKA (reference sequence).

J is TRBJ2-3 and V is TRBV5-1; D not resolved. Deletions cut 4 bases from V and 3 bases from J, with 9 bases between. CDR1 and CDR2 from the germline V gene are SGHRS and YFSETQ. There are 13 residues in the CDR3. The chain's CDR3 is CASSREITDTQYF. The CDR3 coding sequence is TGCGCCAGCAGCCGAGAAATAACAGATACGCAGTATTTT.

This sequence joins TRBV6-1 and TRBJ2-1, with 7 bases identical to TRBD2. V dropped 7 bases and J dropped 2; count of bases not matched to a gene: 11. CDR1 MNHNS and CDR2 SASEGT come from the germline V gene. The length of the CDR3 is 16 residues. CDR3 loop: CASTFGASGAYNEQFF. The CDR3 region has the DNA TGTGCCAGCACCTTCGGGGCTAGCGGAGCCTACAATGAGCAGTTCTTC.

This clonotype was counted a few times. The CDR3 DNA is TGTGCCAGCAGCCCCCGACAGGGTGGGTCAAAGGAGCAGTACTTC. This sequence encodes CASSPRQGGSKEQYF. The V gene is TRBV13, the J gene TRBJ2-7; TRBD1 agrees at 7 bases. The V and J ends lost 5 bases and 7 bases, in that order; junction bases with no gene match: 14. The CDR3 length is 15 residues. CDR1 is PRHDT and CDR2 is FYEKMQ in the germline V gene (reference sequence).

In this sample, this clonotype turned up a few times. This rearrangement joins TRBV7-2 to TRBJ2-1; perhaps TRBD2 as D (5 bases). CDR1 and CDR2 from the germline V gene are SGHTA and FQGNSA. CDR3 length: 14 amino acids. The ends were cut back, 5 bases at V and 5 bases at J, with 13 bases in the middle. CDR3 region: CASSRLSGNNEQFF. The CDR3, as DNA: TGTGCCAGCAGCCGTCTCTCGGGAAACAATGAGCAGTTCTTC.

This rearrangement joins TRBV12-3 or TRBV12-4 to TRBJ1-2; a possible D gene is TRBD1 (6 bases). V was shortened by 4 bases and J by 6 bases, with 15 bases between the two germline ends. The CDR3 is made up of 14 amino acids. The CDR3 DNA reads TGTGCCAGCAGTTGGGGGGGCCTCCCTGATGGCTACACCTTC. It specifies CASSWGGLPDGYTF.

A few counts support this clonotype. The V gene is TRBV4-3, the J gene TRBJ2-5; 10 positions match TRBD2. The CDR3 is 16 residues long. CDR1 and CDR2 from the germline V gene are LGHNA and YSLEER. The V and J ends lost 0 bases and 7 bases, in that order; junction bases with no gene match: 8. The CDR3 nucleotides read TGCGCCAGCAGCCAAGATCTTGTAGCGGGGGGAGTGACCCAGTACTTC. It yields the protein CASSQDLVAGGVTQYF.